One sample yielded the 8 T cell receptor beta chains listed below, sequenced in a study of PD-L1 blockade in urothelial cancer. TCRdb keeps only in-frame clones here, not all; method: immunoSEQ multiplex PCR. The sample has under 95,000 clones; over 65% are singletons. Regarding time point: pretreatment peripheral blood. The sample here was PBMCs, taken around atezolizumab (anti-PD-L1) treatment. The receptors here all came from a man in his fifties or sixties with urothelial cancer.

This rearrangement joins TRBV29-1 to TRBJ1-2; D gene uncertain. Trimming pared 7 bases from V and 6 bases from J, leaving 12 bases between. Germline V gene sequence: CDR1 SQVTM, CDR2 ANQGSEA. The CDR3 is made up of 11 amino acids. The chain's CDR3 is CSAEGVNGYTF. The CDR3 DNA is TGCAGCGCAGAGGGCGTTAATGGCTACACCTTC. The full variable domain, its missing parts supplied by reference TRBV29-1 and TRBJ1-2, is SAVISQKPSRDICQRGTSLTIQCQVDSQVTMMFWYRQQPGQSLTLIATANQGSEATYESGFVIDKFPISRPNLTFSTLTVSNMSPEDSSIYLCSAEGVNGYTFGSGTRLTVV.

The chain is built from TRBV14 and TRBJ2-3; possibly TRBD2 for D (6 bases). The CDR3 sequence is 17 residues long. In germline, CDR1 is SGHDN, CDR2 FVKESK. V was shortened by 5 bases and J by 4 bases, with 22 bases between the two germline ends. DNA of the CDR3: TGTGCCAGCAGCTCGACCCGACGTGGGGGGACCGCAGATACGCAGTATTTT. This encodes CASSSTRRGGTADTQYF.

The chain has TRBV5-1 and TRBJ2-7; TRBD2 matches 13 bases. V lost 2 bases and J lost 2; bases outside the gene matches: 4. This CDR3 has 16 residues. In germline, CDR1 is SGHRS, CDR2 YFSETQ. CDR3 sequence: CASSLHTSGRAYEQYF. DNA for the CDR3: TGCGCCAGCAGCTTACACACTAGCGGGAGGGCCTACGAGCAGTACTTC.

The sample holds one count of this clone. The chain couples TRBV7-9 to TRBJ2-1; 10 bases agree with TRBD2. CDR1 is SEHNR, CDR2 FQNEAQ, per germline (reference sequence). The CDR3 totals 16 residues. With 6 bases clipped from V and 0 bases from J, the junction kept 5 bases outside the gene matches. As DNA, the CDR3 is TGTGCCAGCAGTCCACTAGCGGGACGCTCCTACAATGAGCAGTTCTTC. Translating it yields CASSPLAGRSYNEQFF. Full variable domain (missing parts from reference TRBV7-9 and TRBJ2-1): DTGVSQNPRHKITKRGQNVTFRCDPISEHNRLYWYRQTLGQGPEFLTYFQNEAQLEKSRLLSDRFSAERPKGSFSTLEIQRTEQGDSAMYLCASSPLAGRSYNEQFFGPGTRLTVL.

The rearrangement uses TRBV7-9 and TRBJ2-1, with 7 nucleotides matching TRBD2. Germline V gene sequence: CDR1 SEHNR, CDR2 FQNEAQ (reference sequence). The V and J ends lost 3 bases and 3 bases, in that order; junction bases with no gene match: 5. CDR3 length: 15 residues. The CDR3 protein is CASSFREGDYNEQFF. The DNA for the CDR3 is TGTGCCAGCAGCTTCAGGGAGGGTGACTACAATGAGCAGTTCTTC. Full variable domain (missing parts from reference TRBV7-9 and TRBJ2-1): DTGVSQNPRHKITKRGQNVTFRCDPISEHNRLYWYRQTLGQGPEFLTYFQNEAQLEKSRLLSDRFSAERPKGSFSTLEIQRTEQGDSAMYLCASSFREGDYNEQFFGPGTRLTVL.

The J gene is TRBJ2-7, the V gene TRBV29-1; D is unclear. The CDR3 sequence is 13 residues long. V gave up 4 bases and J gave up 4 bases, with 14 bases separating them. CDR1 is SQVTM and CDR2 is ANQGSEA in the germline V gene. CDR3: CSVGVTPTYEQYF. The CDR3 DNA reads TGCAGCGTTGGGGTGACACCGACGTACGAGCAGTACTTC.

The V gene is TRBV18, the J gene TRBJ1-1, with no clear D. CDR3 length: 13 amino acids. CDR1 and CDR2 (germline): KGHSH, LQKENI. V dropped 0 bases and J dropped 3 bases, with 5 bases sitting between them. CDR3 loop: CASSPPADTEAFF. In nucleotides, the CDR3 is TGTGCCAGCTCACCACCGGCGGACACTGAAGCTTTCTTT. Filled out from reference TRBV18 and TRBJ1-1, the complete variable domain reads NAGVMQNPRHLVRRRGQEARLRCSPMKGHSHVYWYRQLPEEGLKFMVYLQKENIIDESGMPKERFSAEFPKEGPSILRIQQVVRGDSAAYFCASSPPADTEAFFGQGTRLTVV.

The gene calls are TRBV20-1 and TRBJ2-5, with D uncertain. Germline loops: CDR1 DFQATT, CDR2 SNEGSKA (reference sequence). This CDR3 region has 10 residues. Trimming left V 8 bases short and J 5 bases short, with 9 bases between. For the CDR3, the DNA is TGCAGTCCCCTTGTGGAGACCCAGTACTTC. Its translation: CSPLVETQYF.